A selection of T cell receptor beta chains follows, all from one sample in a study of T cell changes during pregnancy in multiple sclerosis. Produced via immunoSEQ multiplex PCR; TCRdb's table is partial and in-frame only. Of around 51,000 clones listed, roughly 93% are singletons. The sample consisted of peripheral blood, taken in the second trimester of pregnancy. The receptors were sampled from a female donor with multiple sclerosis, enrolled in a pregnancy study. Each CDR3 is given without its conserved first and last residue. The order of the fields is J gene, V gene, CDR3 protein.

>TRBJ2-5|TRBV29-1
SVAGGPGETQY
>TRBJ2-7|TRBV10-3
AISELRLAGVFSYEQY
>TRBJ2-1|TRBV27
ASSFTRGQGSYNEQF
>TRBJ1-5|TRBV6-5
ASRSGTGSTQPQH
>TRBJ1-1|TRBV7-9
ASSAGQGPAGEAF
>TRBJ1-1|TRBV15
ATSRSEGQNTEAF
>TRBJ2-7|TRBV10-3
AISPGKGATPYEQY
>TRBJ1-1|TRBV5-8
ASSFWKYGGEAF
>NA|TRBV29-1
SVGLSSNYEQY
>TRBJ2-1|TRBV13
ASSRDGWGRNEQF
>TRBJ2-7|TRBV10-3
ANYSDKGDRSSYEQY
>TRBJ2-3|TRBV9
ASSVEREVSADTQY
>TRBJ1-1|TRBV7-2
ASSLGRTTEAF
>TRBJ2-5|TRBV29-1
SVDTGVGETQY
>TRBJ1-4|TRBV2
ASVPQLVGNEKLF
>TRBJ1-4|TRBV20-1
SARQGEKLF